The clone carrying this T cell receptor (beta chain) was seen more than once but under ten times. The ends lost 5 bases at V and 3 bases at J; junction bases unmatched: 19. This CDR3 spans 18 amino acids. This sample is part of a study of response to subunit inactivated influenza vaccine. TCRdb re-called the RT-PCR reads through MiXCR, storing one row per CDR3 protein. The table records roughly 500,000 distinct CDR3 sequences, under 30% of them present only once. The same data also went into a second study, on T cells expressing NK-cell markers. This second report adds: cDNA encoding TCR beta was synthesized via 5'RACE template switching incorporating UMIs. The CD3+CD56-NKG2C+ fraction of a handful of donors was likewise dominated by these clonotypes.

The sequences come from CD4+ T cells sorted from PBMCs, collected less than 13 days after vaccination. The chain is built from TRBV12-3 or TRBV12-4 and TRBJ2-7; TRBD1 matches 7 bases. The clonotype comes from a man between 50 and 59 years old who received an inactivated influenza vaccine. Here the CDR3 DNA reads TGTGCCAGCAGTCCACAGGGGTTCATAGGGAGTCGGGGCTACGAGCAGTACTTC. Its translation: CASSPQGFIGSRGYEQYF.